This TCR beta chain was recorded in a study of blood T cell repertoires in COVID-19. Study as a whole: COVID-19 samples from acute and convalescent phases originated in the United States, Italy and Spain. The analysed material was cDNA or gDNA that came from T cells, B-cell-depleted T cells, or PBMCs.

The CDR3 totals 16 residues. With V trimmed by 0 bases and J by 3 bases, 5 bases remained unmatched. Germline values: CDR1 SGDLS, CDR2 YYNGEE. In the source study's methods: Estimates of nucleated cell counts were drawn from the amplification of reference gene primers. Sequencing used immunoSEQ multiplex PCR; TCRdb keeps in-frame clones, though not all of them. D and trimming were read from the DNA, whereas the V and J calls and clone size are those reported in that table. The sample lists over 250,000 clones, about 87% occurring once. It was during active infection that Seattle patients were enrolled and then longitudinally followed.

Sequencing was performed on peripheral blood. The genes are TRBV9 and TRBJ2-7, with 11 bases lining up with TRBD1. The TCR comes from a woman aged 70-85 years with COVID-19, enrolled during active disease. CDR3 protein: CASSVAPGQGGYEQYF. The CDR3 DNA reads TGTGCCAGCAGCGTAGCTCCGGGACAGGGGGGCTACGAGCAGTACTTC.